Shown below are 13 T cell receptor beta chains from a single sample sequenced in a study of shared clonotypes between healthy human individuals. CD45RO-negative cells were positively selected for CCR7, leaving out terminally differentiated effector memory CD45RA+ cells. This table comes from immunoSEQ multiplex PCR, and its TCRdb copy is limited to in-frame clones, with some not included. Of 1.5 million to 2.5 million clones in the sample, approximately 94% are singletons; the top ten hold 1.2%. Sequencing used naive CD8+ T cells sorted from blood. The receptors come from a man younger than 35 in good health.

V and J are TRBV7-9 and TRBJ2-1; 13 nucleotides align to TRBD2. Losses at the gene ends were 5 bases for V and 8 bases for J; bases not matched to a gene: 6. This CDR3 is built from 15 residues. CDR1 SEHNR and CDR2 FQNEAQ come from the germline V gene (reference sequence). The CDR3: CASSPGLAGVDEQFF. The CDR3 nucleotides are TGTGCCAGCAGCCCCGGACTAGCGGGGGTAGATGAGCAGTTCTTC.

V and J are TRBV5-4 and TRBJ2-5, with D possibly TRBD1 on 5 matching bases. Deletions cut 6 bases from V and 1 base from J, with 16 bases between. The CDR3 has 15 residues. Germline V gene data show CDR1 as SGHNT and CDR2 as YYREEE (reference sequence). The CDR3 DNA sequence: TGTGCCAGCAACCATGTGGGGCATACCCAAGAGACCCAGTACTTC. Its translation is CASNHVGHTQETQYF.

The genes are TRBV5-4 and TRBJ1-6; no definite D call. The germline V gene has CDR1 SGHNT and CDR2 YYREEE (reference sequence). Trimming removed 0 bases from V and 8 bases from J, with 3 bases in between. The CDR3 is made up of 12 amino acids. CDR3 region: CASSLGDSPLHF. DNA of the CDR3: TGTGCCAGCAGCTTGGGGGATTCACCCCTCCACTTT.

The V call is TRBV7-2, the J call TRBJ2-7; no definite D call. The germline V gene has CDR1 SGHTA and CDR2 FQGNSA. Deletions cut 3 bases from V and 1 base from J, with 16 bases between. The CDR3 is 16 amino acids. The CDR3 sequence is CASSFTLRPPSYEQYF. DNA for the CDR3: TGTGCCAGCAGCTTCACCCTCCGCCCCCCATCCTACGAGCAGTACTTC. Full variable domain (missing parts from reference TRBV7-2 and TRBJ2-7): GAGVSQSPSNKVTEKGKDVELRCDPISGHTALYWYRQSLGQGLEFLIYFQGNSAPDKSGLPSDRFSAERTGGSVSTLTIQRTQQEDSAVYLCASSFTLRPPSYEQYFGPGTRLTVT.

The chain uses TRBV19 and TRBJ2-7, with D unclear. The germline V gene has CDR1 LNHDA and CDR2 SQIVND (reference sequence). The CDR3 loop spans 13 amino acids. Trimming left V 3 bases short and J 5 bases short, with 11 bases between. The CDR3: CASSIKGSNEQYF. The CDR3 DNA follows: TGTGCCAGTAGTATTAAGGGTTCGAACGAGCAGTACTTC. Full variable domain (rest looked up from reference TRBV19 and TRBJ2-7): DGGITQSPKYLFRKEGQNVTLSCEQNLNHDAMYWYRQDPGQGLRLIYYSQIVNDFQKGDIAEGYSVSREKKESFPLTVTSAQKNPTAFYLCASSIKGSNEQYFGPGTRLTVT.

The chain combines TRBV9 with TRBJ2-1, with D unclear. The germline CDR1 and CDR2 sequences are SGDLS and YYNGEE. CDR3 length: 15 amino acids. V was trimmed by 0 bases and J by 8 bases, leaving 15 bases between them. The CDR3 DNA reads TGTGCCAGCAGCGTAGCTACTACGGTTTATGATGAGCAGTTCTTC. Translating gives CASSVATTVYDEQFF.

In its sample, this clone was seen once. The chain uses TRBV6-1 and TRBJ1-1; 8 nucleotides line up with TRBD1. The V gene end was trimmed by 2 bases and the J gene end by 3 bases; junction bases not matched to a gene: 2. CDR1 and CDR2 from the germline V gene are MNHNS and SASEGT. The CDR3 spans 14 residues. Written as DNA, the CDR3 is TGTGCCAGCAGTGAAACAGGGGGAGACACTGAAGCTTTCTTT. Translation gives CASSETGGDTEAFF.

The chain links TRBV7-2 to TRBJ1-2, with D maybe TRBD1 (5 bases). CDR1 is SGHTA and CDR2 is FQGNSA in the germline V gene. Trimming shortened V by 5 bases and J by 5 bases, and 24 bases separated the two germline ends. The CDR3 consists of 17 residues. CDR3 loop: CASSPPEQELAAYGYTF. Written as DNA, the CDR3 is TGTGCCAGCAGCCCCCCAGAACAGGAACTTGCCGCGTATGGCTACACCTTC.

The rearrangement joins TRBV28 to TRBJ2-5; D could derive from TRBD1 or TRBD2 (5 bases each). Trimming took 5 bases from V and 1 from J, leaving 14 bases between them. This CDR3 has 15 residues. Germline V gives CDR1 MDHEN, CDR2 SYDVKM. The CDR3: CASSGPGSLQETQYF. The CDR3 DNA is TGTGCCAGCAGTGGGCCAGGGAGTCTCCAAGAGACCCAGTACTTC.

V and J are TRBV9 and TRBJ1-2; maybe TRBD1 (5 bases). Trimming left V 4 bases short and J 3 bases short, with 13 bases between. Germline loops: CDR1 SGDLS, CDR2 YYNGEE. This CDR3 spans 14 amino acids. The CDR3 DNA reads TGTGCCAGCAGCAATTGGGGGAAGGACTATGGCTACACCTTC. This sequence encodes CASSNWGKDYGYTF.

The CDR3 nucleotides read TGTGCCAGCAGCTTAGCGACAGGGGGGTGGAACACCGGGGAGCTGTTTTTT. It codes for CASSLATGGWNTGELFF. This chain uses TRBV5-6 with TRBJ2-2, with 9 bases aligning to TRBD1. This CDR3 comprises 17 residues. The V and J ends lost 2 bases and 1 base, in that order; junction bases with no gene match: 6. Germline lookup yields CDR1 SGHDT and CDR2 YYEEEE. Complete variable domain (other parts from reference TRBV5-6 and TRBJ2-2): DAGVTQSPTHLIKTRGQQVTLRCSPKSGHDTVSWYQQALGQGPQFIFQYYEEEERQRGNFPDRFSGHQFPNYSSELNVNALLLGDSALYLCASSLATGGWNTGELFFGEGSRLTVL.

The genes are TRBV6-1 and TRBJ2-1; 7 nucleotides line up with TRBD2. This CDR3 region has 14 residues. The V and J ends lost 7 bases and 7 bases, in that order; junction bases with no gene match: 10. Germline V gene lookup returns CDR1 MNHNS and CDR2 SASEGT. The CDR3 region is CASTERDWGNEQFF. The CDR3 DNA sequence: TGTGCCAGCACCGAGCGGGATTGGGGGAATGAGCAGTTCTTC.

The CDR3 DNA sequence: TGTGCCAGCACCCCTGCTCCGGGACAGGGTTCCTACGAGCAGTACTTC. It codes for CASTPAPGQGSYEQYF. V usage is TRBV21-1 and J usage is TRBJ2-7; the table's D gene call, TRBD1, was not cross checked with the DNA. TRBV21-1 is termed a pseudogene. CDR3 length equals 16 residues.